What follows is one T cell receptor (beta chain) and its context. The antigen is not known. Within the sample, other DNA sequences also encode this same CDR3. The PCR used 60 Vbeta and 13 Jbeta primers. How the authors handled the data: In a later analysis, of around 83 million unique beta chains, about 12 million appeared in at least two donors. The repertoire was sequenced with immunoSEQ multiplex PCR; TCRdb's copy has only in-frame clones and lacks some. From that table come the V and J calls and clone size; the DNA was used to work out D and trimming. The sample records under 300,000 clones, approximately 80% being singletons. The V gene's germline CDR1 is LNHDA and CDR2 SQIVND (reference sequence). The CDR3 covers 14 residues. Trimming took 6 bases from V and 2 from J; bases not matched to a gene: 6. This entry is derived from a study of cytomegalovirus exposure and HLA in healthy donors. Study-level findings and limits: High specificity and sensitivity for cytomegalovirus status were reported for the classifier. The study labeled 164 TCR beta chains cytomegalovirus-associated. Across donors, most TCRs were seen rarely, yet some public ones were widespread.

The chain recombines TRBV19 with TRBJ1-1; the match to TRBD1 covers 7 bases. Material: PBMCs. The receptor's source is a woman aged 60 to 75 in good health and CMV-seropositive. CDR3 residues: CASSLGTANTEAFF. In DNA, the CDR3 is TGTGCCAGTAGCCTGGGGACAGCCAACACTGAAGCTTTCTTT. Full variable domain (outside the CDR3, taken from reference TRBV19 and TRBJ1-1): DGGITQSPKYLFRKEGQNVTLSCEQNLNHDAMYWYRQDPGQGLRLIYYSQIVNDFQKGDIAEGYSVSREKKESFPLTVTSAQKNPTAFYLCASSLGTANTEAFFGQGTRLTVV.